Given below is one T cell receptor beta chain in context. The CDR3 has 14 amino acids. The germline gives CDR1 MGHDK, CDR2 SYGVNS. Trimming cost V 0 bases and J 9 bases, with 9 bases left between them. These data are taken from a study of blood T cell repertoires in COVID-19. Study overall: COVID-19 samples collected from the United States, Italy and Spain covered acute and convalescent phases. Sample material is recorded as cDNA or gDNA derived from T cells, B-cell-depleted T cells, or PBMCs.

Per the original methods: Using reference gene primer amplification, nucleated cell counts were estimated. Sequencing used immunoSEQ multiplex PCR; TCRdb keeps in-frame clones, though not all of them. V and J calls and clone size are as listed in that table; D and trimming were resolved from the DNA. The data show some 70,000 clones, with 65% to 90% seen just once and about 43% held by the top ten. The gene calls are TRBV25-1 and TRBJ1-6; no clear D gene. Sequenced material: peripheral blood. This receptor was obtained from a man older than 75 with acute or convalescent COVID-19. CDR3 coding DNA: TGTGCCAGCAGTGAATACGTAAGCGGTTCACCCCTCCACTTT. Translation gives CASSEYVSGSPLHF.